This T cell receptor beta chain was sequenced in a study of shared clonotypes between healthy human individuals. As for the study in general: In total, the donors were two women and three men aged 18 to 49.

As concerns this clone: Its antigen is unknown.

Germline V gene data show CDR1 as LNHDA and CDR2 as SQIVND (reference sequence). This CDR3 is 15 amino acids long. With 5 bases removed from V and 0 bases from J, the gap between germline ends came to 11 bases. Overall study findings and caveats: The expectation was that sequencing depth would affect clonotype sharing among donors.

Replicate PCRs run on sorted subsets employed around 200 ng DNA, 30,000 to 35,000 T cell genomes. The data were produced by immunoSEQ multiplex PCR, yet TCRdb's version contains in-frame clones alone and is incomplete. The sample consists of about a million clones, more than 60% of them appearing once. The sequencing input was memory CD4+ T cells sorted from blood. Regarding subset: CD45RA-negative fraction. This TCR was recovered from a man between 18 and 35 years old in good health. The chain employs TRBV19 and TRBJ1-3, with D uncertain. The CDR3 bases are TGTGCCAGTAGTGGGCAGGCGTCCTCTGGAAACACCATATATTTT. It specifies CASSGQASSGNTIYF.